The clone carrying this TCR beta chain was seen more than once but under ten times. Its target is not known. The germline gives CDR1 GTSNPN, CDR2 SVGIG (reference sequence). The ends were cut back, 3 bases at V and 0 bases at J, with 15 bases in the middle. The CDR3 sequence is 16 residues long. Repertoires were generated with immunoSEQ multiplex PCR, while TCRdb's copy carries only in-frame clones and drops some. This sample has 2,500,000 or so clones; about 92% occur once, and the top ten carry around 0.14%. Recent acute infections and vaccinations were absent in the healthy HIV-negative adult donors. Partitioning of CD4+ cells yielded a CD45RA+ naive subset and a CD45RA-negative memory subset. These data belong to a study of shared clonotypes between healthy human individuals. Findings and caveats of the study: Naive CD4 clonotypes overlapped across a handful of donors at approximately 5.3%.

The sample comprised naive CD4+ T cells sorted from blood. Indicated subset: CD45RA+ positively selected. This chain uses TRBV30 with TRBJ1-5; maybe TRBD1 (5 bases). The receptor's source is a man aged 18-30 years in good health. CDR3 in amino acids: CAWRAGTVSSNQPQHF. In DNA form, the CDR3 reads TGTGCCTGGAGGGCCGGGACCGTCAGTAGCAATCAGCCCCAGCATTTT. The full variable domain, with the rest looked up from reference TRBV30 and TRBJ1-5, is SQTIHQWPATLVQPVGSPLSLECTVEGTSNPNLYWYRQAAGRGLQLLFYSVGIGQISSEVPQNLSASRPQDRQFILSSKKLLLSDSGFYLCAWRAGTVSSNQPQHFGDGTRLSIL.